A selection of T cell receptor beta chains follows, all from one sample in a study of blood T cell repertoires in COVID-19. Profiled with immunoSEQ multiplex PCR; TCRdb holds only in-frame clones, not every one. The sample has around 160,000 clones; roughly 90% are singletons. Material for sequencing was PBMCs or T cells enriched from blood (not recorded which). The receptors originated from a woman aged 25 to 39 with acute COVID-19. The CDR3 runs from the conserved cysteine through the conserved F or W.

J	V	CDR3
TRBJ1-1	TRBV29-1	CSVETVTEAFF
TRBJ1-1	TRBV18	CASSLSGQLRTEAFF
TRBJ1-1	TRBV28	CASSFPGTGGVNTEAFF
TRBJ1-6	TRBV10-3	CAISEGQPNNSPLHF
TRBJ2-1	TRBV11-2	CASSLRDYYNEQFF
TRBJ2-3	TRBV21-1	CASTPWGGSTDTQYF
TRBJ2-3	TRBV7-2	CASRPGLAGVGADTQYF
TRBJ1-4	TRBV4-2	CASSQVNEKLFF
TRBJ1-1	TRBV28	CASSLVDRVKTEAFF
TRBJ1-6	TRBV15	CATSRGPAGTGDSPLHF
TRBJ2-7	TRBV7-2	CASSPPRLAVYEQYF
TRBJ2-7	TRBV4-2	CASSQDPGLFYEQYF
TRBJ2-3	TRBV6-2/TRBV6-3	CASSYSVKLAGSTDTQYF
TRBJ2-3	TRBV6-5	CASSSTITDTQYF
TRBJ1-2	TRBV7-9	CASSLAQGSMDGYTF
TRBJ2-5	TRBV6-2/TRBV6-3	CASSYSRGLLQETQYF
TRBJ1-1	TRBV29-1	CSVDPTMNTEAFF
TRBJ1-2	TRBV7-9	CASSSNYGYTF
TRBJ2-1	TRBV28	CASSQLGTGKYNEQFF
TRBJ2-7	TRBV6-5	CASASGGAGVYEQYF
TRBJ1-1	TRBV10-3	CAISDQGTEAFF
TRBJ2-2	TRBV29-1	CSVVGTPANTGELFF
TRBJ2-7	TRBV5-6	CASSLQTSPYEQYF
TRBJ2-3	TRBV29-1	CSGGLAGSTDTQYF
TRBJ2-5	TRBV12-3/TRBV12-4	CASSGFGETQYF
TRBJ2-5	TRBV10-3	CAISRTSGSETQYF
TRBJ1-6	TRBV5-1	CASQRAGDNSPLHF
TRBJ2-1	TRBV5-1	CASSLVANLGLAPSREQFF
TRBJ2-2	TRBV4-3	CASSQEGRGRAAGELFF
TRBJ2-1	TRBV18	CASSPPTGGVWNEQFF
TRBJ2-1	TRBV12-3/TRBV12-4	CASRKNQVEQFF
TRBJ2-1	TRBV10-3	CAISESSGRIIF
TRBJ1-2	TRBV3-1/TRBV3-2	CASSRLDRGGHYGYTF
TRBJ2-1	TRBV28	CATESRRGGSYNEQFF
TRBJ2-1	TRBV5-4	CASSPSGGYNEQFF
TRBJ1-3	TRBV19	CASATQGGRNTIYF
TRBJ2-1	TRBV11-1	CASSRVGGAYNEQFF
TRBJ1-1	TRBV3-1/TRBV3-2	CASSPGGTEAFF
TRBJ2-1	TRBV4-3	CASSQDGQGYNEQFF
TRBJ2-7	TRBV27	CASSSGPGGQGYEQYF
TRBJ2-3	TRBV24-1	CATSDGLSGYTDTQYF
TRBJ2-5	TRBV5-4	CASSVGSGVQETQYF
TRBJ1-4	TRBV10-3	CAIADPTATNEKLFF
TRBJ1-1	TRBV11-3	CASSLGQGENTEAFF
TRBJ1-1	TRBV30	CAWIGTGRNTEAFF
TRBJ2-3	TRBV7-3	CASSPSGSNTDTQYF
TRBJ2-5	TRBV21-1	CASSKPGVRQETQYF